The 23 T cell receptor beta chains below come from one sample, sequenced in a study of blood T cells in healthy people across ages. With a J-beta primer mix and a sample-barcoded 5' primer, a second PCR ran about 7 to 12 cycles. Using its own MiXCR run on the 5' RACE reads, TCRdb lists one record per CDR3 protein. Of 900,000 to 950,000 distinct CDR3 sequences listed, almost 30% are singletons. These same data were also listed under a study on T cells of mothers and their children.

Sequencing input: blood. These receptors all come from a woman aged 40 to 55 in good health.

V is TRBV10-3 and J is TRBJ1-5; D perhaps matches TRBD1 (5 bases). This CDR3 has 15 residues. V gave up 3 bases and J gave up 1 base, with 10 bases separating them. Germline loops: CDR1 ENHRY, CDR2 SYGVKD. Written as DNA, the CDR3 is TGTGCCATCAGTGATTCGGGGCGAAGCAATCAGCCCCAGCATTTT. Translation gives CAISDSGRSNQPQHF.

This clonotype appeared many times. This sequence joins TRBV7-2 and TRBJ2-7; 7 bases agree with TRBD2. V was pared by 5 bases and J by 2 bases, with 6 bases of the junction left unmatched. The germline CDR1 and CDR2 sequences are SGHTA and FQGNSA. CDR3 length equals 14 residues. This CDR3 is CASSSGTTPYEQYF. CDR3 in DNA: TGTGCCAGCAGCAGCGGGACTACCCCCTACGAGCAGTACTTC.

The gene calls are TRBV20-1 and TRBJ2-3, with D possibly TRBD1 on 6 matching bases. V lost 6 bases, J lost 3 bases, and 10 bases lay in between. The CDR3 is made up of 12 amino acids. Germline assignment: CDR1 DFQATT and CDR2 SNEGSKA (reference sequence). The CDR3 sequence: CSAPQGTDTQYF. The CDR3 region has the DNA TGCAGTGCCCCGCAGGGGACAGATACGCAGTATTTT.

This rearrangement joins TRBV7-3 to TRBJ2-1; perhaps TRBD1 as D (5 bases). Per germline, CDR1 SGHTA and CDR2 FQGTGA. V was pared by 4 bases and J by 1 base, with 11 bases between. The CDR3 spans 15 residues. CDR3 DNA sequence: TGTGCCAGCAGCTCAGGGTTCTCTTCCTACAATGAGCAGTTCTTC. Residues: CASSSGFSSYNEQFF.

V usage is TRBV5-5 and J usage is TRBJ1-1; D is perhaps TRBD1 (6 bases). Per the germline V gene, CDR1 is SGHKS and CDR2 is YYEKEE (reference sequence). Trimming took 1 base from V and 11 from J, leaving 15 bases between them. The CDR3 totals 13 residues. The CDR3 reads CASSLPAGEYAFF. The CDR3 DNA reads as TGTGCCAGCAGCTTGCCAGCAGGGGAGTACGCTTTCTTT.

This clonotype occurred many times. The chain combines TRBV28 with TRBJ2-7; TRBD1 matches 12 bases. The CDR3 totals 15 residues. The germline V gene has CDR1 MDHEN and CDR2 SYDVKM. V lost 5 bases, J lost 5 bases, and 7 bases stayed unmatched. CDR3 nucleotides: TGTGCCAGCAGTCGGGCCGGGACAGGGGGCCACGAGCAGTACTTC. It translates to CASSRAGTGGHEQYF.

The chain carries TRBV6-4 and TRBJ2-1; D is uncertain. CDR1 is MRHNA, CDR2 SNTAGT, per germline. There are 15 residues in the CDR3. The germline V and J ends were trimmed by 2 bases and 4 bases, with 12 bases remaining between them. The CDR3 here is CASSDELVGYNEQFF. DNA for the CDR3: TGTGCCAGCAGTGACGAGCTCGTTGGGTACAATGAGCAGTTCTTC.

This clonotype has only a few counts. V and J are TRBV7-9 and TRBJ2-1; D call uncertain. This CDR3 is built from 14 residues. CDR1 and CDR2 (germline): SEHNR, FQNEAQ (reference sequence). Trimming took 5 bases from V and 0 from J, leaving 8 bases between them. As DNA, the CDR3 is TGTGCCAGCAGCCGGCCCTCCTCCTACAATGAGCAGTTCTTC. Its translation: CASSRPSSYNEQFF.

The genes are TRBV5-1 and TRBJ1-1; D is unclear. This CDR3 region has 12 residues. Looked up from germline, CDR1 is SGHRS and CDR2 is YFSETQ. Trimming removed 2 bases from V and 8 bases from J, with 10 bases in between. CDR3 nucleotide sequence: TGCGCCAGCAGCTTTGGCACTCCAGAAGCTTTCTTT. It specifies CASSFGTPEAFF.

Comments on this clonotype: A much larger clone is a single base away; this may be a read error. The DNA for the CDR3 is TGCGCCTGCAGCCAACGGGGGGGCTCCTACAATGAGCAGTTCTTC. Protein: CACSQRGGSYNEQFF. V usage is TRBV5-1 and J usage is TRBJ2-1, with 8 positions matching TRBD2. Looked up from germline, CDR1 is SGHRS and CDR2 is YFSETQ. The CDR3 loop spans 15 amino acids.

CDR3 nucleotide sequence: TGTGCCAGCAGCCCTGACTCCACAGGGACTGCTAACTATGGCTACACCTTC. Translated: CASSPDSTGTANYGYTF. The V gene is TRBV28, the J gene TRBJ1-2; tentative D call: TRBD1 (6 bases). V was clipped by 6 bases and J by 0 bases, with 20 bases between them. Germline V gene lookup returns CDR1 MDHEN and CDR2 SYDVKM. The CDR3 is 17 amino acids.

This clonotype was seen a few times. The genes are TRBV12-3 or TRBV12-4 and TRBJ2-1, with D perhaps TRBD2 (5 bases). The ends were cut back, 1 base at V and 8 bases at J, with 15 bases in the middle. The CDR3 length is 15 residues. CDR3 amino acids: CASSLDTRGADEQFF. For the CDR3, the DNA is TGTGCCAGCAGTTTAGACACTCGAGGAGCGGATGAGCAGTTCTTC.

The chain has TRBV12-3 or TRBV12-4 and TRBJ2-3, with 11 positions matching TRBD2. This CDR3 contains 15 residues. Trimming took 3 bases from V and 11 from J; bases not matched to a gene: 10. CDR3: CASSFTSGGTDVQYF. DNA for the CDR3: TGTGCCAGCAGTTTTACTAGCGGGGGTACAGATGTGCAGTATTTT.

This clonotype was seen a single time. A read error may explain this, as a much larger clone is one base away. The chain employs TRBV7-2 and TRBJ2-1; 8 nucleotides line up with TRBD2. The CDR3 is 15 amino acids. The germline V gene has CDR1 SGHTA and CDR2 FQGNSA. The CDR3, as DNA: TGTGCCAACAGCTTGCCCAGCGGGGGCTACAATGAGCAGTTCTTC. Translation: CANSLPSGGYNEQFF. Combining the CDR3 with reference TRBV7-2 and TRBJ2-1 gives the whole variable domain GAGVSQSPSNKVTEKGKDVELRCDPISGHTALYWYRQSLGQGLEFLIYFQGNSAPDKSGLPSDRFSAERTGGSVSTLTIQRTQQEDSAVYLCANSLPSGGYNEQFFGPGTRLTVL.

This clonotype was detected only a few times. The chain is built from TRBV9 and TRBJ2-1; 8 bases are a match to TRBD2. The J call may be wrong; the DNA end is better matched by TRBJ2-7. The CDR3 contains 16 residues. Germline CDR1 is SGDLS and CDR2 is YYNGEE. CDR3 sequence reads: CASSGRGGGSYNEQYF. The CDR3 nucleotides are TGTGCCAGCAGCGGGAGAGGCGGGGGGTCCTACAATGAGCAGTACTTC.

This sequence joins TRBV9 and TRBJ2-5; D remains unclear. The DNA end lines up better with TRBJ2-1; the J call may be wrong. The CDR3 is 14 residues long. Germline V gene lookup returns CDR1 SGDLS and CDR2 YYNGEE. The CDR3 region has the DNA TGTGCCAGCAGCGTAGGTGGTACGCAAGAGACCCAGTTCTTC. This codes for CASSVGGTQETQFF.

This clonotype was observed many times. The V and J genes are TRBV27 and TRBJ2-5; D remains ambiguous. V was clipped by 7 bases and J by 5 bases, with 8 bases between them. CDR1 is MNHEY and CDR2 is SMNVEV in the germline V gene (reference sequence). The length of the CDR3 is 11 residues. The chain's CDR3 is CASKSRETQYF. The CDR3 DNA reads as TGTGCCAGCAAGTCTAGGGAGACCCAGTACTTC.

Remarks on this clonotype: This may stem from a read error, because a much larger clone lies one nucleotide away. The V call is TRBV20-1, the J call TRBJ2-1; 12 nucleotides match TRBD1. The germline V gene has CDR1 DFQATT and CDR2 SNEGSKA (reference sequence). This CDR3 spans 15 amino acids. J gave up 9 bases and V 5 bases, and 11 bases lay outside the gene matches. CDR3 sequence reads: CSAGGQGAEDSEQFF. Here the CDR3 DNA reads TGCAGTGCTGGGGGACAGGGGGCAGAGGACAGTGAGCAGTTCTTC.

The CDR3 loop reads CASSLRGAGSYNEQFF. Written as DNA, the CDR3 is TGTGCCAGCAGCCTCAGGGGGGCCGGCTCCTACAATGAGCAGTTCTTC. This chain joins TRBV6-5 and TRBJ2-1; tentative D call: TRBD1 (7 bases). The CDR3 has 16 residues. V was cut by 6 bases and J by 0 bases, with 15 bases left in between. Per the germline V gene, CDR1 is MNHEY and CDR2 is SVGAGI.

With respect to this clonotype: A much larger clonotype is one base distant, so this may be a read error. The CDR3 bases are TGTGCCAGCAGCACCCGGACTAGCGTTTACAATAAGCAGTTCTTC. Protein product: CASSTRTSVYNKQFF. The chain has TRBV7-2 and TRBJ2-1, with 9 bases matching TRBD2. The CDR3 sequence is 15 residues long. CDR1 and CDR2 from the germline V gene are SGHTA and FQGNSA.

For this clonotype: One end of the junction varies from germline; a read error may be responsible. The V gene is TRBV29-1, the J gene TRBJ2-7, with 12 bases lining up with TRBD1. The germline V gene has CDR1 SQVTM and CDR2 ANQGSEA. CDR3 length: 15 residues. The CDR3 sequence is CSVGEPGQGAYGQYF. As DNA, the CDR3 is TGCAGCGTCGGTGAGCCGGGACAGGGGGCCTACGGGCAGTACTTC.

In the case of this clonotype: This clone may be a read error of a much larger clone one base away. This chain connects TRBV7-6 to TRBJ2-4; D not certain. The CDR3 has 15 residues. Germline lookup yields CDR1 SGHVS and CDR2 FNYEAQ. The CDR3 protein is CASGLTSGSNNEQYF. For the CDR3, the DNA is TGTGCCAGCGGCTTAACTTCGGGCAGTAACAATGAGCAGTACTTC.

This clonotype was seen ten or more times. CDR3 in amino acids: CASSEGTSGGDSYEQYF. In DNA form, the CDR3 reads TGTGCCAGCAGTGAAGGGACTAGCGGGGGTGATTCCTACGAGCAGTACTTC. The chain combines TRBV6-1 with TRBJ2-7, with 13 bases fitting TRBD2. The CDR3 is 17 amino acids. V trimming: 1 base; J trimming: 1 base; junction bases outside the gene matches: 4. The germline V gene has CDR1 MNHNS and CDR2 SASEGT.